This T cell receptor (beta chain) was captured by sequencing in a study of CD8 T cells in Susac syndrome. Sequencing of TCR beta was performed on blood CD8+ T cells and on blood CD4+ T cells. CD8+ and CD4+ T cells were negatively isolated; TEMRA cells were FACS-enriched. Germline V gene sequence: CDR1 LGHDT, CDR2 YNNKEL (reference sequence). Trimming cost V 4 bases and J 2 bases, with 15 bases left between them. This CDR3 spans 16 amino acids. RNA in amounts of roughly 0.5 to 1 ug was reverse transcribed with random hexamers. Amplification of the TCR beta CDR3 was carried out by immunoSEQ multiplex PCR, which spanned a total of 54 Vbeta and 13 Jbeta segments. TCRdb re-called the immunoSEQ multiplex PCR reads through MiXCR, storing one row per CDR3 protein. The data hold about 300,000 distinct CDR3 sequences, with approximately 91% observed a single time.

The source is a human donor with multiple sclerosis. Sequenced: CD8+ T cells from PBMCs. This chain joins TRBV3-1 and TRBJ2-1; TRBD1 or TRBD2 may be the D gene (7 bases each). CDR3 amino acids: CASSPWGGGAYNEQFF. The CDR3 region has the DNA TGTGCCAGCAGCCCTTGGGGAGGGGGCGCCTACAATGAGCAGTTCTTC.